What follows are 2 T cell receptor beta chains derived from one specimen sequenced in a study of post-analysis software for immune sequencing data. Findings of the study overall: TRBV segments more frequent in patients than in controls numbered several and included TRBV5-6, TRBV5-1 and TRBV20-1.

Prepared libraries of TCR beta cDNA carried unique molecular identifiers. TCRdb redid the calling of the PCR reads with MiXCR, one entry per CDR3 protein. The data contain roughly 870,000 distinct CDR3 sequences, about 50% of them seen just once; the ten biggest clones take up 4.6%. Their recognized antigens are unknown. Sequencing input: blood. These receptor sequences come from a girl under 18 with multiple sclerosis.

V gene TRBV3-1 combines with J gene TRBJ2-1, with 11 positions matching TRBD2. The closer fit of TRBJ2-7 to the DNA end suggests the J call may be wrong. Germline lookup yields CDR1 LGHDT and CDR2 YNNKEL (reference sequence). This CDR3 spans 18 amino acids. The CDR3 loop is CASSQGLAGPSSYNEQYF. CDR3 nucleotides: TGTGCCAGCAGCCAAGGACTAGCGGGACCAAGCTCCTACAATGAGCAGTACTTC.

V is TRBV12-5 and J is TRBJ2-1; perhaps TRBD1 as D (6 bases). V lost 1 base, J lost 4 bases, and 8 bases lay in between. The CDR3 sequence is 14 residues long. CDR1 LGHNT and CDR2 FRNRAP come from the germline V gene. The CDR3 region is CASGLDRVYNEQFF. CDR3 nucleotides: TGTGCTAGTGGTTTGGACAGGGTATACAATGAGCAGTTCTTC.